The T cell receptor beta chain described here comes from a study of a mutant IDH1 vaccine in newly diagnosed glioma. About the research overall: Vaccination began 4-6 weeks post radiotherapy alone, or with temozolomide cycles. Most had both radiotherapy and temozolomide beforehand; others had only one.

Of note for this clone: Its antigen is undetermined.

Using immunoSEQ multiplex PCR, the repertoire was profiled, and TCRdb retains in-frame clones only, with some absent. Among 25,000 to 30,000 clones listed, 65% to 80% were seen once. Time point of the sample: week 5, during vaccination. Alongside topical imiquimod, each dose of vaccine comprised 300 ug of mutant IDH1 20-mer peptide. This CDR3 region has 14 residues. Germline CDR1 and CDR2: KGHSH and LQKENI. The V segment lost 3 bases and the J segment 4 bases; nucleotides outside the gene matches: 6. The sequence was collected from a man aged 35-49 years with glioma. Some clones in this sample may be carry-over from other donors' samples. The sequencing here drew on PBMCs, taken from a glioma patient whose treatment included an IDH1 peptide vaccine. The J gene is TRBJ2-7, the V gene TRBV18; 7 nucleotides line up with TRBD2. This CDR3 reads CASSPPGLKYEQYF. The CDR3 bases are TGTGCCAGCTCACCTCCGGGACTAAAGTACGAGCAGTACTTC.